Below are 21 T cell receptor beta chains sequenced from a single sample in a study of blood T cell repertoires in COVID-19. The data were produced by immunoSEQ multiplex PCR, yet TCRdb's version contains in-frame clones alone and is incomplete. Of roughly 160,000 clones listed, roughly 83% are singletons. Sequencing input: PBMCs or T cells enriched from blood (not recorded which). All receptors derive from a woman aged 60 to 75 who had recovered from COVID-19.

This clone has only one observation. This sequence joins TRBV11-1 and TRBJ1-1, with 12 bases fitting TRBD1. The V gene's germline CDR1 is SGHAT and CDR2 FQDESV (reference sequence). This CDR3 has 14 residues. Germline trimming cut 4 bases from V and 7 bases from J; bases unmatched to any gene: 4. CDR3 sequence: CASSSRDRGLEAFF. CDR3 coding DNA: TGTGCCAGCAGCTCCCGGGACAGGGGGCTTGAAGCTTTCTTT.

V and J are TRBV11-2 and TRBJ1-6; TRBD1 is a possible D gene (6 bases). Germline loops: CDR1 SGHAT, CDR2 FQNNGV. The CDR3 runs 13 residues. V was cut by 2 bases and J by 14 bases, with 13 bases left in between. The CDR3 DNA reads TGTGCCAGCAGCTTATTTAGGGGGTCGTCCCTCCACTTT. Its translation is CASSLFRGSSLHF.

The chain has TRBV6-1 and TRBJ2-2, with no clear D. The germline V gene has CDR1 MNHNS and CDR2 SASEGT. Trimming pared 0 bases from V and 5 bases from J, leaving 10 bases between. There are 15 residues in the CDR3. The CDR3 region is CASSEARVVTGELFF. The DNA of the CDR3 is TGTGCCAGCAGTGAAGCTCGCGTTGTGACCGGGGAGCTGTTTTTT.

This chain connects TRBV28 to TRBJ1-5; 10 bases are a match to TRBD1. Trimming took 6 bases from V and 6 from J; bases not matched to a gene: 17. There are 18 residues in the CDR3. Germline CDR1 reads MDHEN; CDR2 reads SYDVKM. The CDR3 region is CASRPGPYETGGGQPQHF. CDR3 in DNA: TGTGCCAGCAGACCAGGCCCCTACGAGACAGGGGGCGGTCAGCCCCAGCATTTT.

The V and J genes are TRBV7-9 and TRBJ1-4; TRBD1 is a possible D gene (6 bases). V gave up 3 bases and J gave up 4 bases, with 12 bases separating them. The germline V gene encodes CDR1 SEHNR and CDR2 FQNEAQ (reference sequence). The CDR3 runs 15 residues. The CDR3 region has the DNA TGTGCCAGCAGCTTTTTTCAGGGGAGTAATGAAAAACTGTTTTTT. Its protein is CASSFFQGSNEKLFF.

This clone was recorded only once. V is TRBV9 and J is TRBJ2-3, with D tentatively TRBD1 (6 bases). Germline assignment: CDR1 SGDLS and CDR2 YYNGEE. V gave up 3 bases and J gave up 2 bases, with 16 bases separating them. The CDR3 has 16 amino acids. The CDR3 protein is CASSGRRQVNTDTQYF. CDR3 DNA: TGTGCCAGCAGCGGAAGAAGACAGGTGAACACAGATACGCAGTATTTT.

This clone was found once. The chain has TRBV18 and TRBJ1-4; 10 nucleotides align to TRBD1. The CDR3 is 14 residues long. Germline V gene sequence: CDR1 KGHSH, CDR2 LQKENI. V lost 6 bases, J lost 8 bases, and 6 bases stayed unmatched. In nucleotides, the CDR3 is TGTGCCAGCTCGAAAGGGACAGGGGAAGAAAAACTGTTTTTT. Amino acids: CASSKGTGEEKLFF. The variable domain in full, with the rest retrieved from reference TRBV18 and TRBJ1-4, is NAGVMQNPRHLVRRRGQEARLRCSPMKGHSHVYWYRQLPEEGLKFMVYLQKENIIDESGMPKERFSAEFPKEGPSILRIQQVVRGDSAAYFCASSKGTGEEKLFFGSGTQLSVL.

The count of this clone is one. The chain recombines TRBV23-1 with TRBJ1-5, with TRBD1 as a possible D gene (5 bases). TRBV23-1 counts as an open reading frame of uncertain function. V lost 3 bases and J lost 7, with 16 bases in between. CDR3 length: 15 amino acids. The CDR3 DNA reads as TGCGCCAGCAGTCACCCACCGCAGGGTATCCAGCCCCAGCATTTT. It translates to CASSHPPQGIQPQHF.

CDR3 DNA: TGTGCCAGCAGCTCGTTGGGGGAGGGAAACATTCAGTACTTC. This sequence encodes CASSSLGEGNIQYF. The J gene is TRBJ2-4, the V gene TRBV7-2; the match to TRBD2 covers 7 bases. J lost 6 bases, V lost 4 bases, and 6 bases had no gene match. The CDR3 length is 14 residues. Germline-derived CDR1 and CDR2 are SGHTA and FQGNSA.

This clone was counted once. DNA of the CDR3: TGTGCCAGCAGCAAGACAGGGTTCAATCAGCCCCAGCATTTT. It codes for CASSKTGFNQPQHF. The chain couples TRBV2 to TRBJ1-5; TRBD1 matches at 7 bases. The CDR3 runs to 14 residues. With V trimmed by 6 bases and J by 3 bases, 5 bases remained unmatched. Per the germline V gene, CDR1 is SNHLY and CDR2 is FYNNEI.

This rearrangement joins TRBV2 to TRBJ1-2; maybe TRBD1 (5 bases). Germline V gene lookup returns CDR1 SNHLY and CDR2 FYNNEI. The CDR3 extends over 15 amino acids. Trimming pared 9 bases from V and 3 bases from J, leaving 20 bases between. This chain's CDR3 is CARTDQGGPDYGYTF. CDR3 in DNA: TGTGCCAGAACAGATCAGGGTGGCCCAGACTATGGCTACACCTTC.

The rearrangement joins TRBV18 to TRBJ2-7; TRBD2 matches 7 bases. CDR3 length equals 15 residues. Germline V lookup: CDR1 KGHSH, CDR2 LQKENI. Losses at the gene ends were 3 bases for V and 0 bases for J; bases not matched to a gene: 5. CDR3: CASSPGRGSSYEQYF. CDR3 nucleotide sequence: TGTGCCAGCTCACCTGGGCGGGGGAGCTCCTACGAGCAGTACTTC.

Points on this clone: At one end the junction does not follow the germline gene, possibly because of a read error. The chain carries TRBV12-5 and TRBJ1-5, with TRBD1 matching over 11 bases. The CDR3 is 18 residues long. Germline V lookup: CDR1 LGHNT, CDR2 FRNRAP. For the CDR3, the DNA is TGTGCTAGTGGTCCCCCGGACAGGGGGCGCCGGGGTCAGCGAGGGAAGCTTTTT. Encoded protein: CASGPPDRGRRGQRGKLF.

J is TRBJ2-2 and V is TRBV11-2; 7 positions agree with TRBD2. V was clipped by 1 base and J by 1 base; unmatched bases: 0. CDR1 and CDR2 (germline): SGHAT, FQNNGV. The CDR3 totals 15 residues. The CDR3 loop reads CASSLAGGNTGELFF. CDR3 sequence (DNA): TGTGCCAGCAGCTTAGCGGGAGGGAACACCGGGGAGCTGTTTTTT.

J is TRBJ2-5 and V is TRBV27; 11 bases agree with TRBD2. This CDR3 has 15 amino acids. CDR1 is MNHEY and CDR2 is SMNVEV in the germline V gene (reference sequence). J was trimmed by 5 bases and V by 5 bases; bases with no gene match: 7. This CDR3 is CASSPALAGDETQYF. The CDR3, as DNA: TGTGCCAGCAGTCCAGCACTAGCGGGGGATGAGACCCAGTACTTC.

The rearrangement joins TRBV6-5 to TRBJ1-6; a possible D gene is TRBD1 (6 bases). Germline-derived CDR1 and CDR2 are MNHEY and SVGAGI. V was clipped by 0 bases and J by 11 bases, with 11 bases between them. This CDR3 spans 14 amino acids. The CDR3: CASSYSGGPAPLHF. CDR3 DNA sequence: TGTGCCAGCAGTTACTCGGGGGGGCCGGCACCCCTCCACTTT.

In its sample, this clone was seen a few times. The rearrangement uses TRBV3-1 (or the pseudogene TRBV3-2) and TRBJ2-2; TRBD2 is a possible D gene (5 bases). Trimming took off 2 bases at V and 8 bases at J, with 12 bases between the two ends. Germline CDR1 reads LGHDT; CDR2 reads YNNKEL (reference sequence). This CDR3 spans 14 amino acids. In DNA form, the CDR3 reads TGTGCCAGCAGCCAATTCCAGGAGGCAGGGGAGCTGTTTTTT. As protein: CASSQFQEAGELFF.

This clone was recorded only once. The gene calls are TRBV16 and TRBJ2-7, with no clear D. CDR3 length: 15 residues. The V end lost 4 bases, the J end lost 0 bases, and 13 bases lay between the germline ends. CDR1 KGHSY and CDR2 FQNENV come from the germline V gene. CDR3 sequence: CASSPLKQDSYEQYF. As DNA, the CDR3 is TGTGCCAGCAGCCCGCTAAAGCAGGACTCCTACGAGCAGTACTTC.

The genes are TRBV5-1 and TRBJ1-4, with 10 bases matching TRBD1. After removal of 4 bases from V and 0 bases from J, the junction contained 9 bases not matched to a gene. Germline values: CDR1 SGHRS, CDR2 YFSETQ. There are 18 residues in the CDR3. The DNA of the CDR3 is TGCGCCAGCAGCCCTGGGACAGGGGCTTGGGCAACTAATGAAAAACTGTTTTTT. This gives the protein CASSPGTGAWATNEKLFF.

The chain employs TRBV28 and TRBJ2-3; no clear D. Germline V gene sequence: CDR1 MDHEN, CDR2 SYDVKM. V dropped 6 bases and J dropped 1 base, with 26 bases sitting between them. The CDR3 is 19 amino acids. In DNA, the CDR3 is TGTGCCAGCAGCTCCCCGACGGATCGAGGTAACTACGGCACAGATACGCAGTATTTT. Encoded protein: CASSSPTDRGNYGTDTQYF.

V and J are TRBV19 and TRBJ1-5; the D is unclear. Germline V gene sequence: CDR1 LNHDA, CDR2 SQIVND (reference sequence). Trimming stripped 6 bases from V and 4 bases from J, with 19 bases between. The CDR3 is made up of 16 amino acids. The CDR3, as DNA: TGTGCCAGTAGACAACAAACTACCGGTAGGAATCAGCCCCAGCATTTT. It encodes CASRQQTTGRNQPQHF. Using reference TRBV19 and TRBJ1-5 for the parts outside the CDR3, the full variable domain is DGGITQSPKYLFRKEGQNVTLSCEQNLNHDAMYWYRQDPGQGLRLIYYSQIVNDFQKGDIAEGYSVSREKKESFPLTVTSAQKNPTAFYLCASRQQTTGRNQPQHFGDGTRLSIL.